One sample yielded the 2 T cell receptor beta chains listed below, sequenced in a study of cytomegalovirus exposure and HLA in healthy donors. The PCR contained 60 Vbeta and 13 Jbeta primers. Clones were read by immunoSEQ multiplex PCR, and TCRdb kept only the in-frame ones, dropping some. The repertoire has some 180,000 clones, over 75% of them found once; the top ten carry about 2.3%. The sequencing input was PBMCs. These receptors originate from a male donor in good health and CMV-seronegative.

This rearrangement joins TRBV9 to TRBJ2-7, with a weak D call TRBD2 (5 bases). The closer fit of TRBJ2-1 to the DNA end suggests the J call may be wrong. The CDR3 is made up of 10 amino acids. Germline values: CDR1 SGDLS, CDR2 YYNGEE. CDR3 sequence (DNA): TGTGCCAGCAGGGGAGATGAGCAGTTCTTC. Protein product: CASRGDEQFF.

The V and J genes are TRBV4-1 and TRBJ2-7, with 10 bases fitting TRBD2. Trimming at V came to 3 bases and at J to 2 bases, leaving 4 bases not matched to a gene. Germline CDR1 is MGHRA and CDR2 is YSYEKL. The CDR3 covers 15 residues. This CDR3 reads CASSQGLAGAYEQYF. In DNA, the CDR3 is TGCGCCAGCAGCCAGGGGCTAGCGGGGGCCTACGAGCAGTACTTC.